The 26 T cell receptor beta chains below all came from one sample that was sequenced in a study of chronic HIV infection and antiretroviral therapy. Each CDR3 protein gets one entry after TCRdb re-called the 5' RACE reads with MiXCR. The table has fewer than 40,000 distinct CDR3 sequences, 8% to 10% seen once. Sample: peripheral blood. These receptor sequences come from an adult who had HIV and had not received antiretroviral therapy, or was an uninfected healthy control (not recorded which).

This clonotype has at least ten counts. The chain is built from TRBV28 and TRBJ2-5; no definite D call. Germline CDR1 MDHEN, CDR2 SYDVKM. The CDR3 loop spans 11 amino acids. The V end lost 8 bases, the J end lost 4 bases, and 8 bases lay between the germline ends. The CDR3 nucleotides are TGTGCCAGCCGCTGGCGAGAGACCCAGTACTTC. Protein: CASRWRETQYF.

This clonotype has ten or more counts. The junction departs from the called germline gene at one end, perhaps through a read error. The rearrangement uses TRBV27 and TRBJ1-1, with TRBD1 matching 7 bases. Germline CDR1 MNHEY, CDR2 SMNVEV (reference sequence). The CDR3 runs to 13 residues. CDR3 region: CASSFTGDTEAFF. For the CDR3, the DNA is TGCGCCAGCAGCTTTACAGGGGATACTGAAGCTTTCTTT.

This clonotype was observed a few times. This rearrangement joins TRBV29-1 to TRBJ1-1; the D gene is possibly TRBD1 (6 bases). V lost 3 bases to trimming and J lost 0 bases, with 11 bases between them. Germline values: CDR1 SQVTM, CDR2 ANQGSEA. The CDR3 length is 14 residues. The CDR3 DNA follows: TGCAGCGTTGAGCGACAGGCGATGAACACTGAAGCTTTCTTT. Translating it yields CSVERQAMNTEAFF.

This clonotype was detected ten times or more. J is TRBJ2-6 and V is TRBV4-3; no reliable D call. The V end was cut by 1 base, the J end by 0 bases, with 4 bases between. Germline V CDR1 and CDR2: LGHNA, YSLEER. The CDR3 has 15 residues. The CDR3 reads CASSQAFSGANVLTF. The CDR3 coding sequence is TGCGCCAGCAGCCAAGCGTTCTCTGGGGCCAACGTCCTGACTTTC.

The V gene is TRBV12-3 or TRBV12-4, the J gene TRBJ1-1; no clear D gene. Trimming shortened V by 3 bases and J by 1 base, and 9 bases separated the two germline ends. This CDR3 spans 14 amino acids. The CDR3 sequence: CASSLWVGNTEAFF. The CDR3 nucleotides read TGTGCCAGCAGTTTGTGGGTAGGGAACACTGAAGCTTTCTTT.

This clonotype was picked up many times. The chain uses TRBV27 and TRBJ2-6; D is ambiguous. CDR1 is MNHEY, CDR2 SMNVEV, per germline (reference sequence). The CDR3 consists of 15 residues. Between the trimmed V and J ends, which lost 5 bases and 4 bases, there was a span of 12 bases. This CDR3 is CASSPRYSGANVLTF. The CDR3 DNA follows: TGTGCCAGCAGTCCCCGGTACTCGGGGGCCAACGTCCTGACTTTC.

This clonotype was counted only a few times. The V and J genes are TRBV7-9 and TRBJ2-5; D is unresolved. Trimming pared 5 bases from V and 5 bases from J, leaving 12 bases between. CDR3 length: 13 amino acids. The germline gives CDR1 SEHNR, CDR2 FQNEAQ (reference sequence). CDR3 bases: TGTGCCAGCAGCGGCGACGGAAGGGAGACCCAGTACTTC. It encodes CASSGDGRETQYF. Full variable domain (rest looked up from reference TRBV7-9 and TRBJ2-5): DTGVSQNPRHKITKRGQNVTFRCDPISEHNRLYWYRQTLGQGPEFLTYFQNEAQLEKSRLLSDRFSAERPKGSFSTLEIQRTEQGDSAMYLCASSGDGRETQYFGPGTRLLVL.

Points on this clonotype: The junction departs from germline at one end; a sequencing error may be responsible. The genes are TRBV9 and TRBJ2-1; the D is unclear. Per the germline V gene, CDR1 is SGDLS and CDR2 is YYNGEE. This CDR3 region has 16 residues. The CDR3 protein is CASSVALPPAANERFF. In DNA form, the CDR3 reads TGTGCCAGCAGCGTAGCACTCCCGCCCGCCGCCAATGAGCGGTTCTTC.

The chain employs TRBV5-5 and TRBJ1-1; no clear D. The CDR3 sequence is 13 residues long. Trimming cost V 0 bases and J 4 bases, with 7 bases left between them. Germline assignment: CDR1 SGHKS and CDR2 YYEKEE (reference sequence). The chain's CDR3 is CASSLVWATEAFF. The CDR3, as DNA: TGTGCCAGCAGCTTGGTGTGGGCCACTGAAGCTTTCTTT.

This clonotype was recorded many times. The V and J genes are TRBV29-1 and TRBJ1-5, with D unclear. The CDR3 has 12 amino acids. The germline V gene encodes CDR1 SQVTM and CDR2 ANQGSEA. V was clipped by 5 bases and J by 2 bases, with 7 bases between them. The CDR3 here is CSVSSGNQPQHF. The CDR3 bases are TGCAGCGTTTCAAGCGGCAATCAGCCCCAGCATTTT.

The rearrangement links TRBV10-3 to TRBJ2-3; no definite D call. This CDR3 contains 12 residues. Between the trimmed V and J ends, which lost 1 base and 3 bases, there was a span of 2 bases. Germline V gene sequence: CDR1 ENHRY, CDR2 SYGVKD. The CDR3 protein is CAISEWTDTQYF. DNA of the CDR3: TGTGCCATCAGTGAGTGGACAGATACGCAGTATTTT.

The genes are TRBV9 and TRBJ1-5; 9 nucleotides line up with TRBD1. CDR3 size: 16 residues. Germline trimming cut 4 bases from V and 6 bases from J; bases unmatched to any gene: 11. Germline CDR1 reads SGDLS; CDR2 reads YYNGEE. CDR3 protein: CASSPWTGESFQPQHF. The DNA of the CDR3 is TGTGCCAGCAGCCCATGGACAGGGGAGTCTTTTCAGCCCCAGCATTTT.

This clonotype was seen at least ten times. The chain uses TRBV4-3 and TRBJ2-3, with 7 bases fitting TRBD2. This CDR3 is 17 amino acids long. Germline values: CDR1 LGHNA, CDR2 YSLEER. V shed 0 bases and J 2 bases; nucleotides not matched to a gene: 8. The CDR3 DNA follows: TGCGCCAGCAGCCAAGATACTTTCGCGGGGGTCACAGATACGCAGTATTTT. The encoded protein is CASSQDTFAGVTDTQYF.

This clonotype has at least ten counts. CDR3 region: CASSKSGSYTGELFF. The DNA for the CDR3 is TGTGCCAGCAGCAAAAGCGGGAGCTACACCGGGGAGCTGTTTTTT. This chain uses TRBV7-8 with TRBJ2-2; 8 bases agree with TRBD2. V lost 5 bases to trimming and J lost 3 bases; unmatched junction nucleotides: 5. The CDR3 contains 15 residues. Germline V gene sequence: CDR1 SGHVS, CDR2 FQNEAQ.

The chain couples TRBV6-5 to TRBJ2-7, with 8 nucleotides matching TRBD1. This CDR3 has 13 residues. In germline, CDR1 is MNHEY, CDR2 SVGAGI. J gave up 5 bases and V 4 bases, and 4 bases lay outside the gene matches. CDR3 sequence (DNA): TGTGCCAGCAGTTCACCAGGGGGCGACGAGCAGTACTTC. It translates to CASSSPGGDEQYF.

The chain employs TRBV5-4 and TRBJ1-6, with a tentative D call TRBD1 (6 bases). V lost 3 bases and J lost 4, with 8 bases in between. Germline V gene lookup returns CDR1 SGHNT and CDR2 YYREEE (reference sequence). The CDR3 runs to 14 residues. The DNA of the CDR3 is TGTGCCAGCAGCTCCGGACAGTATAATTCACCCCTCCACTTT. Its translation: CASSSGQYNSPLHF.

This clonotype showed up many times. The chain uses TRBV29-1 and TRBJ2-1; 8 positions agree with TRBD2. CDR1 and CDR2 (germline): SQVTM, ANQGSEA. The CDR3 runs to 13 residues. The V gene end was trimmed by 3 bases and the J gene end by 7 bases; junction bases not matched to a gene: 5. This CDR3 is CSVEFPGGNEQFF. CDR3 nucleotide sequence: TGCAGCGTTGAGTTTCCGGGGGGGAATGAGCAGTTCTTC.

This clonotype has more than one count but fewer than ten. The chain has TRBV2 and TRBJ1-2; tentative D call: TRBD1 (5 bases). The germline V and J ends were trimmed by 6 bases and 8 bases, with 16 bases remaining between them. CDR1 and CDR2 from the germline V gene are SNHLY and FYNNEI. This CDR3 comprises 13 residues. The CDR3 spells CASRTGPPIGYTF. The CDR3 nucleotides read TGTGCCAGCAGGACGGGACCTCCTATAGGCTACACCTTC.

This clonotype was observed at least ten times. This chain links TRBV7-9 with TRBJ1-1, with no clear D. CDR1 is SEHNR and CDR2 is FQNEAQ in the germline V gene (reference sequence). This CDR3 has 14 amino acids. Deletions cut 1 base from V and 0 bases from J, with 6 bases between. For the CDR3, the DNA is TGTGCCAGCAGCTTAGGGCAAATGAACACTGAAGCTTTCTTT. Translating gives CASSLGQMNTEAFF.

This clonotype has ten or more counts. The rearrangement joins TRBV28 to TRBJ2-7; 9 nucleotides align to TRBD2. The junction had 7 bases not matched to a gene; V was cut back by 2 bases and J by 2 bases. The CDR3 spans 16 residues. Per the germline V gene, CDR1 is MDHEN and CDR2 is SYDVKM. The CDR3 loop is CASSLGGASGTYEQYF. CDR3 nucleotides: TGTGCCAGCAGTTTAGGGGGGGCTAGCGGGACCTACGAGCAGTACTTC.

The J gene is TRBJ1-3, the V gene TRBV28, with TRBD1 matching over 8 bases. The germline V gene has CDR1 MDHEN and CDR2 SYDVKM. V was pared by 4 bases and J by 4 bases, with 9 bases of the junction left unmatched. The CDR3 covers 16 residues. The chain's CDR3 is CASSSPGGASGNTIYF. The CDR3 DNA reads TGTGCCAGCAGTTCCCCAGGGGGCGCATCCGGAAACACCATATATTTT.

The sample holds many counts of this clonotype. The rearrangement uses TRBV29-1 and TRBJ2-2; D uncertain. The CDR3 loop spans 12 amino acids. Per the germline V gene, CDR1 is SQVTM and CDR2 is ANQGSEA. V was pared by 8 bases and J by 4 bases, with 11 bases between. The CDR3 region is CSLSVGTGELFF. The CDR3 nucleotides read TGCAGCCTGTCGGTGGGCACCGGGGAGCTGTTTTTT.

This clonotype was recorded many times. The CDR3 nucleotides are TGTGCCATCAGTCCGACGGGGACAGGGGAGGGTTTGGGGCAGTACTTC. It encodes CAISPTGTGEGLGQYF. The rearrangement uses TRBV10-3 and TRBJ2-7; 10 nucleotides line up with TRBD1. CDR1 is ENHRY and CDR2 is SYGVKD in the germline V gene. Losses at the gene ends were 5 bases for V and 9 bases for J; bases not matched to a gene: 16. The length of the CDR3 is 16 residues.

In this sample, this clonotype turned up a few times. CDR3 region: CASRLQGAEGYTF. Here the CDR3 DNA reads TGTGCCAGCAGACTCCAGGGGGCGGAGGGCTACACCTTC. The chain has TRBV28 and TRBJ1-2; 8 bases line up with TRBD1. CDR3 length: 13 residues. The trim removed 6 bases at V and 8 bases at J, leaving 8 bases unmatched. The germline V gene has CDR1 MDHEN and CDR2 SYDVKM.

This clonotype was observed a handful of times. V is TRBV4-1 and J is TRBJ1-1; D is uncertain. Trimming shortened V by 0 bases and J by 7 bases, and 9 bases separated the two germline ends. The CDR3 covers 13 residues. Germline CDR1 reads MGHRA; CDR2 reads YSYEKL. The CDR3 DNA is TGCGCCAGCAGCCAAGAAAGAGAAGATGAAGCTTTCTTT. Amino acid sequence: CASSQEREDEAFF.

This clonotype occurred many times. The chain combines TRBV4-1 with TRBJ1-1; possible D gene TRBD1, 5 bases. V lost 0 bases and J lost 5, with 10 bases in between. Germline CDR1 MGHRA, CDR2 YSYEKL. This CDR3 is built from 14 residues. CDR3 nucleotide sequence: TGCGCCAGCAGCCAAGAGTCAGGGTTTACTGAAGCTTTCTTT. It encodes CASSQESGFTEAFF.